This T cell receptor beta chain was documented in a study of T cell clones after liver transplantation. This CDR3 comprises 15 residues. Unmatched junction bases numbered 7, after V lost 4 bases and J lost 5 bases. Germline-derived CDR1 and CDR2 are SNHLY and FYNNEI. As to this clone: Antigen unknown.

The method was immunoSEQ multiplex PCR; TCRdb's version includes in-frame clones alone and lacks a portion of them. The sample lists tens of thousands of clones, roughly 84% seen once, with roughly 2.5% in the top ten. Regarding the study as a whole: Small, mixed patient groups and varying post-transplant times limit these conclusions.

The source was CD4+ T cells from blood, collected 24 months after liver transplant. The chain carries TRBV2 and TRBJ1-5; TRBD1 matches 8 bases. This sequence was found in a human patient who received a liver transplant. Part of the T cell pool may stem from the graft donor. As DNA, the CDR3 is TGTGCCAGCAGTGGACAGACAGGGGCCGATCAGCCCCAGCATTTT. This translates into CASSGQTGADQPQHF.